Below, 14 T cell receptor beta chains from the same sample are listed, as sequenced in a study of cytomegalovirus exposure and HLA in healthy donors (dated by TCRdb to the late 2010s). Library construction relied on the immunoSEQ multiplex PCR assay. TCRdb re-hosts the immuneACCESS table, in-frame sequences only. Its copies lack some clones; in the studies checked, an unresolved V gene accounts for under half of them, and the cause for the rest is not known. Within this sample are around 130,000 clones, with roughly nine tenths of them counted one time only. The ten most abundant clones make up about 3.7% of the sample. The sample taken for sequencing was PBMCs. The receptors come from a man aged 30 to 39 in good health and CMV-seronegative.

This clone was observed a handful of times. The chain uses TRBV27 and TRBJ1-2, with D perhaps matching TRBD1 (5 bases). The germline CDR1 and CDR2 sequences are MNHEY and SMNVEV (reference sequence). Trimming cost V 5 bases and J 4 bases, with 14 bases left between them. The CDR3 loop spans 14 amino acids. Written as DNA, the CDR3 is TGTGCCAGCAGTCCGGGGGGAATGGCCTATGGCTACACCTTC. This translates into CASSPGGMAYGYTF.

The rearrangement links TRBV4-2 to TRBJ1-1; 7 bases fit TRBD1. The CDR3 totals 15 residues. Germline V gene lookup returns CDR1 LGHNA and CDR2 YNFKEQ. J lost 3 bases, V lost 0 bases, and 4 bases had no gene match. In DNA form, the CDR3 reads TGTGCCAGCAGCCAAGATAGGGGGACAGACACTGAAGCTTTCTTT. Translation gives CASSQDRGTDTEAFF.

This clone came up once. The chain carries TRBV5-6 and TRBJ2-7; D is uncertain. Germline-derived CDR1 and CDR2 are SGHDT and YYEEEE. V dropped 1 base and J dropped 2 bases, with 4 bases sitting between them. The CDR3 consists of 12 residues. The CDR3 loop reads CASSLIAYEQYF. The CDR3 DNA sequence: TGTGCCAGCAGCTTGATCGCCTACGAGCAGTACTTC.

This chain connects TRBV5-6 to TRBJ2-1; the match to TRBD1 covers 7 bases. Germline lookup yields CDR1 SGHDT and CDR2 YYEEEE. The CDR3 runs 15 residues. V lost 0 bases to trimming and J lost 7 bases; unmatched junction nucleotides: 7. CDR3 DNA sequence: TGTGCCAGCAGCTTGGTCGTAACAGGGGAAAATGAGCAGTTCTTC. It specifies CASSLVVTGENEQFF.

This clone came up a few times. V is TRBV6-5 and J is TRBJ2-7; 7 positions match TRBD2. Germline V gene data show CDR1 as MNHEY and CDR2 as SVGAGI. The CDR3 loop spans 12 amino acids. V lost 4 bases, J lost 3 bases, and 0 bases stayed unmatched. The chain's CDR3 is CASSSSGYEQYF. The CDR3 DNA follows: TGTGCCAGCAGTTCTAGCGGCTACGAGCAGTACTTC.

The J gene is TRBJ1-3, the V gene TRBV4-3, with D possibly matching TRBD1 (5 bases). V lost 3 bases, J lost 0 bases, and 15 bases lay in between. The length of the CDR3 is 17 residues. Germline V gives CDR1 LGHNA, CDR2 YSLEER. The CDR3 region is CASSHGKGPSSGNTIYF. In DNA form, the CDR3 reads TGCGCCAGCAGCCATGGCAAGGGGCCAAGCTCTGGAAACACCATATATTTT.

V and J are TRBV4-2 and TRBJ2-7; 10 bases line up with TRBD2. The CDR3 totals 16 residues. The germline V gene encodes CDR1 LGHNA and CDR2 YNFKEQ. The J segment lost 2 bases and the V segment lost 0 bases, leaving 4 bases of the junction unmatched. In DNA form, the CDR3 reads TGTGCCAGCAGCCAAGATCTAGCGGGGGCTACCTACGAGCAGTACTTC. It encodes CASSQDLAGATYEQYF.

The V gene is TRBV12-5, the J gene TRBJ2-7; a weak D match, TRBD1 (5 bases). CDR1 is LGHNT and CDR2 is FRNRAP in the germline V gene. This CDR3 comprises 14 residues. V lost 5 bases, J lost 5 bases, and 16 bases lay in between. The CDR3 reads CASGTPGRVDEQYF. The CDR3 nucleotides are TGTGCTAGTGGTACCCCGGGCAGGGTCGACGAGCAGTACTTC.

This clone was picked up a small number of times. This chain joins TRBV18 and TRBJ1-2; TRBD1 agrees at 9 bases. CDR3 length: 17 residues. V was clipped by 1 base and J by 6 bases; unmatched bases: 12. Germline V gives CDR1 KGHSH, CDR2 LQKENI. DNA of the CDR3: TGTGCCAGCTCACCACTACCGGGACAGGGCAATATAGATGGCTACACCTTC. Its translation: CASSPLPGQGNIDGYTF.

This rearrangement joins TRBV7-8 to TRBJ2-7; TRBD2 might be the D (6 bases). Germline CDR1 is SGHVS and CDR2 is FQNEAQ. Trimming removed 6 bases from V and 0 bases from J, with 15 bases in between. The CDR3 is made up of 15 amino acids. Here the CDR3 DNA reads TGTGCCAGCAGTCCACCGGGACTGAGCTCCTACGAGCAGTACTTC. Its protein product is CASSPPGLSSYEQYF.

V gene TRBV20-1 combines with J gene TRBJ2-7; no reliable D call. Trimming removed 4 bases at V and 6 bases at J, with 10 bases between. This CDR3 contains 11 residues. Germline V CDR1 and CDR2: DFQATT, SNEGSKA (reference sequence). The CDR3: CSATTYSEQYF. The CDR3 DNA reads TGCAGTGCTACGACATATTCCGAGCAGTACTTC.

CDR3 loop: CASSLSQESYEQYF. The CDR3 nucleotides read TGTGCCAGCAGCTTATCACAGGAGAGCTACGAGCAGTACTTC. This chain links TRBV11-2 with TRBJ2-7; possible D gene TRBD1, 5 bases. The length of the CDR3 is 14 residues. CDR1 is SGHAT, CDR2 FQNNGV, per germline. Trimming pared 2 bases from V and 3 bases from J, leaving 11 bases between.

CDR3 amino acids: CASSQDDSYYNEQFF. Written as DNA, the CDR3 is TGCGCCAGCAGCCAAGACGACAGTTACTACAATGAGCAGTTCTTC. V usage is TRBV4-1 and J usage is TRBJ2-1, with a weak D call TRBD1 (5 bases). This CDR3 region has 15 residues. V was trimmed by 0 bases and J by 3 bases, leaving 9 bases between them. The germline V gene encodes CDR1 MGHRA and CDR2 YSYEKL.

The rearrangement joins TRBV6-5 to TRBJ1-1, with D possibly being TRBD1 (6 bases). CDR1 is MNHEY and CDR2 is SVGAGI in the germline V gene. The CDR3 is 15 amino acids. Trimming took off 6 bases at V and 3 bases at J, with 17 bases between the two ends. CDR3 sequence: CASSPRGGPYTEAFF. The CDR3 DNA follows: TGTGCCAGCAGCCCCCGGGGGGGGCCTTACACTGAAGCTTTCTTT.